The present T cell receptor (beta chain) was sequenced within a study of tumor-infiltrating lymphocytes in primary liver carcinoma (dated by TCRdb to the late 2010s). With regard to the full study: Roughly five patients with histopathologically diagnosed primary liver carcinoma underwent surgical resection in China between November 2015 and 2016. Technical replicate repertoires showed high reproducibility, with mean shared-clone rates roughly 0.89 and correlation coefficients above 0.95. Tumors of the five patients were stage T1-T3 N0M0 with maximum diameters of roughly 4.2 to 11 cm. Of the five patients, three men and two women aged 30 to 69 years, four had hepatocellular carcinoma and one had combined HCC and intrahepatic cholangiocarcinoma. Across five regions of each liver tumor, along with adjacent normal tissue and blood, the study brought together TCRbeta repertoire sequencing, expression microarrays and whole-exome sequencing. Roughly 3.65 to 7.13 million productive TCRbeta reads were obtained per sample, and no significant difference in read depth was found between tissue types. A total of 35 or so specimens from 5 patients, comprising approximately 25 tumor regions, 5 adjacent noncancerous liver tissues and 5 peripheral blood samples, were covered by TCRbeta repertoire sequencing.

TCRbeta-specific cDNA was reverse-transcribed from around 0.45 ug total RNA using a constant-region primer and ProtoScript II reverse transcriptase. Construction of the TCRbeta libraries relied on three nested rounds of multiplex PCR, following a slightly modified ARM-PCR procedure. Each of the first two PCR rounds ran for around 11 cycles and used multiplex TRBV1-TRBV30 forward primers together with a Cbeta reverse primer. Sample barcodes and Illumina adapters were added in a final 25-cycle PCR using Deep VentR polymerase. Before sequencing, amplicons of 200-500 bp were gel-purified using a QIAquick gel extraction kit. The TCRbeta amplicons were sequenced with 250-bp paired-end reads on an Illumina HiSeq 2500. The source study handled its data this way. Quality trimming of reads was performed with Trimmomatic v0.33, and paired reads were merged with FLASH v1.2.11 so that full CDR3 sequences could be recovered. V, D and J germline segments were assigned to the rearranged TCRbeta sequences using MiGEC v1.2.1b. Clonotype statistics and Shannon-Wiener diversity indices were calculated with VDJtools v1.0.0. Except for diversity analysis, only the 250 most abundant clonotypes of each sample were used in subsequent analyses to reduce sampling bias. The public reads were quality trimmed at Q25 with fastp and then assembled into clones with MiXCR by TCRdb, keeping productive beta chains. Each CDR3 protein appears once, grouped with its most common genes and DNA. TCRdb, rather than the study authors, made the V and J calls. The sample table shows 300,000 to 400,000 distinct CDR3 sequences, and less than 75% are seen once. The leading ten clones occupy roughly 6% of the sample.

RNA from unsorted whole blood was extracted with TRIzol reagent, and germline DNA was obtained with the DNeasy Blood & Tissue kit. Chronic HBV infection was present in the patients, and the patients were treatment-naive at sampling. Approximately 3.9 milliliters of peripheral blood were collected into K2EDTA tubes before surgery. Study-level results and caveats: Because the samples were bulk and unsorted, CD4+ and CD8+ T cell repertoires could not be compared. Because only the TCR beta chain was sequenced and unpaired alpha chains were not captured, true repertoire diversity is likely underestimated. Compared with blood, tumors had a significantly larger share of the repertoire taken up by the top 250 clones (p = 0.039). Only four or five patients were included in the study, and the authors note that the findings should be validated in a larger study. Repertoire overlap was higher between tumor regions (mean around 35%) than tumor-adjacent (around 17%) or tumor-blood (14%) pairs, consistent with antigen-driven expansion.

On this clonotype: No antigen is known for it. No base qualities exist here, and no much larger clone lies one base off it.

Its CDR3 holds 16 amino acids, cysteine through phenylalanine. Of the read, only the CDR3 DNA is kept; its 48 bases are in frame from base 1. Deletion took 3 bases off V and 0 bases off J, with a span of 13 bases between the germline ends. The germline V gene gives CDR1 as SGHDT and CDR2 as YYEEEE. The rearrangement combines TRBV5-6 with TRBJ1-3, with no confidently assigned D gene. The sequenced material came from peripheral blood. The sequence derives from a man in his forties with primary liver carcinoma and hepatitis B virus infection. The DNA sequence is given as TGTGCCAGCAGCTCGTTAGGTGTTATCTCTGGAAACACCATATATTTT. Translated, this is CASSSLGVISGNTIYF.